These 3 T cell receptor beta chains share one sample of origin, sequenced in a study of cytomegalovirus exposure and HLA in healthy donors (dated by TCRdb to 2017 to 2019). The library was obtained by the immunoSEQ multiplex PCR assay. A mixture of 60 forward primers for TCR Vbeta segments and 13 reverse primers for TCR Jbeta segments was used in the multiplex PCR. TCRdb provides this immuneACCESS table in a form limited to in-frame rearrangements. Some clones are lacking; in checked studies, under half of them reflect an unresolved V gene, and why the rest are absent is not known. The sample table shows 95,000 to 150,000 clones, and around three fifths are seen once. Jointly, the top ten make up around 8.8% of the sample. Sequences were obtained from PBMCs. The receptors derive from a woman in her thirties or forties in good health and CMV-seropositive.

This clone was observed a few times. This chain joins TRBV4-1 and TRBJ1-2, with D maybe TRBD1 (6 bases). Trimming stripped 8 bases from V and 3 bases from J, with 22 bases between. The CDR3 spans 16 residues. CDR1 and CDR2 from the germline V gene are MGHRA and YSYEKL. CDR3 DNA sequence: TGCGCCAGCCGCACCGACGAGGCAGGGGCGGACTATGGCTACACCTTC. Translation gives CASRTDEAGADYGYTF.

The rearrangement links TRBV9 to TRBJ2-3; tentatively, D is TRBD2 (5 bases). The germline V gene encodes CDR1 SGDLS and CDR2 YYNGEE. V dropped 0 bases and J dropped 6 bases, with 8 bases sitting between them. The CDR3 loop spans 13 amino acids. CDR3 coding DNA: TGTGCCAGCAGCGTAGCCTCGGGGGATACGCAGTATTTT. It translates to CASSVASGDTQYF.

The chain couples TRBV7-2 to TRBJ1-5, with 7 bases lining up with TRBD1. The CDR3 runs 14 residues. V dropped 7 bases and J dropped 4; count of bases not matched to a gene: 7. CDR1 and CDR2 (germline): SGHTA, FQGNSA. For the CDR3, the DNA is TGTGCCAGCAACAATAGACAGGGAAATCAGCCCCAGCATTTT. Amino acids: CASNNRQGNQPQHF.